The 4 T cell receptor beta chains given below trace back to one sample, sequenced in a study of beta chain features in type 1 diabetes. The entirety of the isolated RNA underwent reverse transcription, so expressed TCRB transcripts were sequenced. Method: immunoSEQ multiplex PCR; TCRdb's copy keeps in-frame clones and lacks some. Found here are about half a million clones, about an eighth of them singletons; the top ten hold about 0.042%. Sequences were obtained from naive CD4+ T cells from blood. These receptors came from a woman aged 18-29 years in good health.

This clone was observed a handful of times. Other nucleotide sequences in the sample specify the same CDR3. This chain links TRBV18 with TRBJ2-1, with TRBD2 matching 9 bases. The CDR3 spans 15 residues. V lost 1 base and J lost 5; bases outside the gene matches: 3. Germline values: CDR1 KGHSH, CDR2 LQKENI. The CDR3 DNA sequence: TGTGCCAGCTCACCACTAGCGGGAGCTGACAATGAGCAGTTCTTC. This translates into CASSPLAGADNEQFF.

The chain links TRBV6-5 to TRBJ1-1, with D hard to call. The V gene's germline CDR1 is MNHEY and CDR2 SVGAGI. The CDR3 has 14 amino acids. The germline V and J ends were trimmed by 5 bases and 1 base, with 11 bases remaining between them. The CDR3 coding sequence is TGTGCCAGCAGTCGACCCCAACGGAACACTGAAGCTTTCTTT. Amino acid sequence: CASSRPQRNTEAFF.

J is TRBJ2-1 and V is TRBV11-3; 10 positions match TRBD2. Germline assignment: CDR1 SGHNT and CDR2 YENEEA. The CDR3 loop spans 16 amino acids. Trimming at V came to 5 bases and at J to 5 bases, leaving 9 bases not matched to a gene. This CDR3 reads CASSTSGTSVNNEQFF. The CDR3 nucleotides read TGTGCCAGCAGCACATCCGGGACTAGCGTGAACAATGAGCAGTTCTTC.

The chain carries TRBV5-1 and TRBJ2-1; perhaps D is TRBD1 or TRBD2 (6 bases each). CDR1 SGHRS and CDR2 YFSETQ come from the germline V gene. The CDR3 contains 14 residues. Deletions cut 10 bases from V and 9 bases from J, with 23 bases between. In DNA form, the CDR3 reads TGCGCCGGACAACCTAGTCCGGGGGCTGGTGAGCAGTTCTTC. Amino acid sequence: CAGQPSPGAGEQFF.